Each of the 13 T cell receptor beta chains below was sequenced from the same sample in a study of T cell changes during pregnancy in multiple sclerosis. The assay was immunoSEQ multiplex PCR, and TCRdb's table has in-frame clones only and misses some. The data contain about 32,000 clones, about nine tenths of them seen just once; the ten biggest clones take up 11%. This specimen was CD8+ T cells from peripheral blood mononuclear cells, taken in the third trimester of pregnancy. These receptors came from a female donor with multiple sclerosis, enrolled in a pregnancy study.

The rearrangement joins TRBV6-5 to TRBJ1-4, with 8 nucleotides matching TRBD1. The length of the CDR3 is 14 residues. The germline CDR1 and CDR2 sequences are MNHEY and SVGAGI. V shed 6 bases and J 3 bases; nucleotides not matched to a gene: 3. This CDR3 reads CASSRTGSNEKLFF. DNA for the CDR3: TGTGCCAGCAGCAGGACAGGGTCTAATGAAAAACTGTTTTTT.

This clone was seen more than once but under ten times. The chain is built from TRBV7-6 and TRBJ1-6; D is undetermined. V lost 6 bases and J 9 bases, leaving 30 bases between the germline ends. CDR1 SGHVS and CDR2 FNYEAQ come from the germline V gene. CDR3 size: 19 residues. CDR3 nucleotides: TGTGCCAGCAGTCATAAGACCGCTGTAGGGATGATGGGAGTTTCACCCCTCCACTTT. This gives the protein CASSHKTAVGMMGVSPLHF.

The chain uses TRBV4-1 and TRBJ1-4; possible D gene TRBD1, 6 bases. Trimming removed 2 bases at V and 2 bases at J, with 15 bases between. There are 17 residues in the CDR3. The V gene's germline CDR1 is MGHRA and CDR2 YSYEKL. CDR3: CASSQPLQGSTNEKLFF. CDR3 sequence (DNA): TGCGCCAGCAGCCAACCCCTACAGGGTTCGACTAATGAAAAACTGTTTTTT.

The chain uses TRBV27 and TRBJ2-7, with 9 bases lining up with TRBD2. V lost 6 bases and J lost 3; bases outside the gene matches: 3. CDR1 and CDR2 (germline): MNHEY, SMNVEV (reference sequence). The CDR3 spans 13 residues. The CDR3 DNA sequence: TGTGCCAGCAGAACGACTAGCGGCTACGAGCAGTACTTC. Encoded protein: CASRTTSGYEQYF.

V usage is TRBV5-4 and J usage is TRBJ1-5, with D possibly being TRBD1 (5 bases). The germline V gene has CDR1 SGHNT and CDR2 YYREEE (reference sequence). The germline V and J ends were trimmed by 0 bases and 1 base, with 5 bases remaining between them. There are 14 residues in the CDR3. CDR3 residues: CASSLAGSNQPQHF. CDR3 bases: TGTGCCAGCAGCTTGGCAGGGAGCAATCAGCCCCAGCATTTT.

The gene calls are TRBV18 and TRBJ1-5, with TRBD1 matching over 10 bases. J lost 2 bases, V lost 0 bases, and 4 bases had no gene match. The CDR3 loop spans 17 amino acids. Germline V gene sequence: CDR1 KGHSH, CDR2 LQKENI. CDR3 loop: CASSPPGTGDGNQPQHF. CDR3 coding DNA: TGTGCCAGCTCACCACCGGGGACAGGGGATGGCAATCAGCCCCAGCATTTT.

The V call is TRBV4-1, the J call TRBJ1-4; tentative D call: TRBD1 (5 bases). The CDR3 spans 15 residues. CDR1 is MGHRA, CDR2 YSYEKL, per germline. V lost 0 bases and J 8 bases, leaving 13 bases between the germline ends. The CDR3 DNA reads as TGCGCCAGCAGCCAAGAAGGCAGGGTGAACGAAAAACTGTTTTTT. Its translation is CASSQEGRVNEKLFF.

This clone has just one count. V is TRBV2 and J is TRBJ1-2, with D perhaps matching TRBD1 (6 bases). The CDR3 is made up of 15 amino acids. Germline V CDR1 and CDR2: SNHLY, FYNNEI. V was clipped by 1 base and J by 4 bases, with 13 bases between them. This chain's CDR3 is CASSEGTAAIYGYTF. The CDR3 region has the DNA TGTGCCAGCAGTGAAGGGACAGCCGCTATCTATGGCTACACCTTC.

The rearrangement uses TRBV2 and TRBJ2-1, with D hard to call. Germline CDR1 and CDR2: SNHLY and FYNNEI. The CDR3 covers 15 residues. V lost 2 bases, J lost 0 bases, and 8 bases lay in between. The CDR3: CASSERTGSYNEQFF. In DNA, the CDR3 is TGTGCCAGCAGTGAACGAACTGGCTCCTACAATGAGCAGTTCTTC.

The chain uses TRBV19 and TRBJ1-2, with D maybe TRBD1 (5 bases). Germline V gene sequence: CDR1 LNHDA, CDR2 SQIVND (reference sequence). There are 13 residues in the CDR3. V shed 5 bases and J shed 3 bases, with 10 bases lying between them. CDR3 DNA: TGTGCCAGTAGTCCTACAGGATACTATGGCTACACCTTC. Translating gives CASSPTGYYGYTF.

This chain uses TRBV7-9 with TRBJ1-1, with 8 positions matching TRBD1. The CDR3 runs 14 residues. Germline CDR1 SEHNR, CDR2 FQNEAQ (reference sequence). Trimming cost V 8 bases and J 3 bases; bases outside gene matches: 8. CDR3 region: CASSKTGVHTEAFF. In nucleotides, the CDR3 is TGTGCCAGCTCAAAGACAGGGGTTCACACTGAAGCTTTCTTT.

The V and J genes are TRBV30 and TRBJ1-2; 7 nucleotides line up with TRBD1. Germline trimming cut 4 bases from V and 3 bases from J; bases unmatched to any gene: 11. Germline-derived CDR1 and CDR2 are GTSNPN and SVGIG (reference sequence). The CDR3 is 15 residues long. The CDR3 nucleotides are TGTGCCTGGATCGTACTTTACAGGGGAGACTATGGCTACACCTTC. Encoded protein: CAWIVLYRGDYGYTF.

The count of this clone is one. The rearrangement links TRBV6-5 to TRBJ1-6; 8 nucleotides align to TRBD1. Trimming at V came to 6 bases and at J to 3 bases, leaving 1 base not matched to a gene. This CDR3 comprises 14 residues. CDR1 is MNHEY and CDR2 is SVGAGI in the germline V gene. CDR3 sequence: CASSTGGYNSPLHF. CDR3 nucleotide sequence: TGTGCCAGCAGCACAGGGGGCTATAATTCACCCCTCCACTTT.